The clone carrying this T cell receptor (beta chain) came up a few times. The antigen is undetermined. The study reverse transcribed the entire isolated RNA, so it sequenced expressed TCRB transcripts. Sequencing used immunoSEQ multiplex PCR; TCRdb keeps in-frame clones, though not all of them. This table has a few hundred thousand clones, over 8.5% appearing once. The V end lost 1 base, the J end lost 6 bases, and 12 bases lay between the germline ends. CDR1 SGHTA and CDR2 FQGTGA come from the germline V gene. The CDR3 runs 14 residues. The data derive from a study of beta chain features in type 1 diabetes. Points from the study as a whole: Any HLA-type effect on TCRB rearrangement remained unresolved here.

V is TRBV7-3 and J is TRBJ1-2; D uncertain. The sample consisted of naive CD4+ T cells from blood. This receptor was taken from a woman under 30 in good health. CDR3 sequence (DNA): TGTGCCAGCAGCTTAATGGCGGCAAAGGATGGCTACACCTTC. Amino acid sequence: CASSLMAAKDGYTF.